This entry lists 17 T cell receptor beta chains sequenced from one sample in a study of identical twins. TCRdb ran MiXCR on the 5' RACE reads and lists one entry per CDR3 protein. The data contain about 530,000 distinct CDR3 sequences, around 15% of them singletons. These same records also appear under a second study, on yellow fever vaccine responses in identical twins.

The sequencing input was CD4+ T cells sorted from blood. The receptors originated from a woman under 30 in good health.

There are a few counts of this clonotype. J is TRBJ2-7 and V is TRBV28; 7 bases map to TRBD1. The CDR3 sequence is 14 residues long. Trimming took 6 bases from V and 4 from J; bases not matched to a gene: 9. Germline V gene sequence: CDR1 MDHEN, CDR2 SYDVKM. The CDR3 DNA reads as TGTGCCAGCAGGAGAGGGGGCGCAGGATACGAGCAGTACTTC. Its translation: CASRRGGAGYEQYF.

J is TRBJ1-5 and V is TRBV18, with D perhaps TRBD1 (5 bases). Germline CDR1 and CDR2: KGHSH and LQKENI. The CDR3 runs 13 residues. Trimming pared 3 bases from V and 3 bases from J, leaving 6 bases between. The CDR3 region is CASSPTVNQPQHF. The CDR3 DNA is TGTGCCAGCTCACCGACAGTCAATCAGCCCCAGCATTTT.

This clonotype was found many times. J is TRBJ2-5 and V is TRBV5-1; D not resolved. Per the germline V gene, CDR1 is SGHRS and CDR2 is YFSETQ. The V and J ends lost 1 base and 3 bases respectively, with 7 bases between them. The CDR3 is made up of 13 amino acids. The CDR3 here is CASSLNRKETQYF. The CDR3 DNA follows: TGCGCCAGCAGCTTGAACAGAAAAGAGACCCAGTACTTC.

In its sample, this clonotype was seen a few times. This chain links TRBV2 with TRBJ1-4; 8 bases agree with TRBD1. With V trimmed by 0 bases and J by 8 bases, 11 bases remained unmatched. The CDR3 sequence is 17 residues long. In germline, CDR1 is SNHLY, CDR2 FYNNEI. The DNA for the CDR3 is TGTGCCAGCAGTGAAGCGAAAAAGACAGGGGCGCAGGAAAAACTGTTTTTT. Amino acids: CASSEAKKTGAQEKLFF. Combining the CDR3 with reference TRBV2 and TRBJ1-4 gives the whole variable domain EPEVTQTPSHQVTQMGQEVILRCVPISNHLYFYWYRQILGQKVEFLVSFYNNEISEKSEIFDDQFSVERPDGSNFTLKIRSTKLEDSAMYFCASSEAKKTGAQEKLFFGSGTQLSVL.

This chain links TRBV20-1 with TRBJ2-1, with 9 bases lining up with TRBD2. Germline V gene sequence: CDR1 DFQATT, CDR2 SNEGSKA (reference sequence). The length of the CDR3 is 14 residues. Unmatched junction bases numbered 8, after V lost 5 bases and J lost 6 bases. Written as DNA, the CDR3 is TGCAGTGCTTTCCTAGCGGGAAACCCCAATGAGCAGTTCTTC. Protein sequence: CSAFLAGNPNEQFF.

The chain links TRBV5-1 to TRBJ2-3, with no clear D. The germline gives CDR1 SGHRS, CDR2 YFSETQ. The CDR3 has 14 amino acids. V was clipped by 8 bases and J by 5 bases, with 18 bases between them. Here the CDR3 DNA reads TGCGCCAGTAAGACGAGTGGGGTCGGAGATACGCAGTATTTT. It yields the protein CASKTSGVGDTQYF. The full variable domain, rest sourced from reference TRBV5-1 and TRBJ2-3, is KAGVTQTPRYLIKTRGQQVTLSCSPISGHRSVSWYQQTPGQGLQFLFEYFSETQRNKGNFPGRFSGRQFSNSRSEMNVSTLELGDSALYLCASKTSGVGDTQYFGPGTRLTVL.

The V and J genes are TRBV20-1 and TRBJ1-2; D remains unclear. Trimming cost V 3 bases and J 3 bases, with 17 bases left between them. This CDR3 is 15 amino acids long. Germline V gives CDR1 DFQATT, CDR2 SNEGSKA (reference sequence). CDR3 in DNA: TGCAGTGCTAGCGTGGGCTCATCTCCCCACTATGGCTACACCTTC. Residues: CSASVGSSPHYGYTF.

The rearrangement uses TRBV7-9 and TRBJ2-2; D ambiguous. CDR3 size: 15 residues. Trimming pared 0 bases from V and 4 bases from J, leaving 9 bases between. The V gene's germline CDR1 is SEHNR and CDR2 FQNEAQ (reference sequence). The CDR3 DNA sequence: TGTGCCAGCAGCTTAGCGCCACAGTTCACCGGGGAGCTGTTTTTT. Protein: CASSLAPQFTGELFF.

This clonotype occurred a few times. V and J are TRBV20-1 and TRBJ2-3, with 8 bases aligning to TRBD2. The CDR3 loop spans 11 amino acids. CDR1 and CDR2 (germline): DFQATT, SNEGSKA (reference sequence). This CDR3 is CSGGATDTQYF. As DNA, the CDR3 is TGCAGCGGGGGGGCAACAGATACGCAGTATTTT.

There are many counts of this clonotype. The chain combines TRBV10-3 with TRBJ2-2, with D uncertain. Germline V CDR1 and CDR2: ENHRY, SYGVKD. The CDR3 has 12 amino acids. Trimming left V 2 bases short and J 6 bases short, with 4 bases between. CDR3 sequence reads: CAISEGSGELFF. CDR3 sequence (DNA): TGTGCCATCAGTGAGGGGTCCGGGGAGCTGTTTTTT.

This sequence joins TRBV7-2 and TRBJ1-1, with D unclear. Germline-derived CDR1 and CDR2 are SGHTA and FQGNSA. V was clipped by 1 base and J by 7 bases, with 10 bases between them. The CDR3 has 13 amino acids. CDR3 amino acids: CASSLEVGREAFF. The CDR3 DNA is TGTGCCAGCAGCTTAGAAGTGGGTCGTGAAGCTTTCTTT.

This clonotype was observed at least ten times. The chain carries TRBV5-1 and TRBJ1-2; D remains ambiguous. The CDR3 runs to 14 residues. Germline loops: CDR1 SGHRS, CDR2 YFSETQ. V was shortened by 2 bases and J by 0 bases, with 8 bases between the two germline ends. This CDR3 reads CASSFTGANYGYTF. The CDR3 DNA reads TGCGCCAGCAGCTTTACGGGAGCTAACTATGGCTACACCTTC.

This clonotype was observed a handful of times. This chain links TRBV12-3 or TRBV12-4 with TRBJ1-2; D might be TRBD1 (5 bases). The CDR3 length is 14 residues. With 0 bases removed from V and 6 bases from J, the gap between germline ends came to 11 bases. Here the CDR3 reads CASSLAGTGHGYTF. The CDR3, as DNA: TGTGCCAGCAGTTTAGCGGGGACGGGACATGGCTACACCTTC.

The chain links TRBV27 to TRBJ2-7; TRBD1 aligns across 8 bases. The V gene's germline CDR1 is MNHEY and CDR2 SMNVEV (reference sequence). V lost 6 bases, J lost 3 bases, and 10 bases stayed unmatched. The CDR3 is made up of 15 amino acids. The CDR3 loop reads CASRSQGAQSYEQYF. The CDR3 DNA sequence: TGTGCCAGCAGATCTCAGGGGGCGCAAAGCTACGAGCAGTACTTC.

V gene TRBV21-1 combines with J gene TRBJ2-7; TRBD1, the table's D call, was not compared with the DNA. TRBV21-1 is assigned pseudogene status. There are 16 residues in the CDR3. CDR3 region: CASSKSPRDNPYEQYV. For the CDR3, the DNA is TGTGCCAGCAGCAAGAGTCCCAGGGACAATCCCTACGAGCAGTACGTC.

A few counts support this clonotype. The rearrangement uses TRBV6-5 and TRBJ2-1; 8 nucleotides line up with TRBD2. With 2 bases clipped from V and 2 bases from J, the junction kept 11 bases outside the gene matches. The germline CDR1 and CDR2 sequences are MNHEY and SVGAGI. CDR3 length: 18 amino acids. This CDR3 is CASSYPREAGEPYNEQFF. The CDR3 region has the DNA TGTGCCAGCAGTTACCCGCGGGAGGCGGGAGAGCCCTACAATGAGCAGTTCTTC.

This clonotype turned up a few times. The J gene is TRBJ1-5, the V gene TRBV6-1; TRBD1 agrees at 9 bases. J gave up 9 bases and V 5 bases, and 17 bases lay outside the gene matches. The length of the CDR3 is 17 residues. The germline gives CDR1 MNHNS, CDR2 SASEGT. CDR3 in amino acids: CASSPYGDRAYGRPQHF. The CDR3 region has the DNA TGTGCCAGCAGTCCGTACGGGGACAGGGCCTACGGCCGGCCCCAGCATTTT.